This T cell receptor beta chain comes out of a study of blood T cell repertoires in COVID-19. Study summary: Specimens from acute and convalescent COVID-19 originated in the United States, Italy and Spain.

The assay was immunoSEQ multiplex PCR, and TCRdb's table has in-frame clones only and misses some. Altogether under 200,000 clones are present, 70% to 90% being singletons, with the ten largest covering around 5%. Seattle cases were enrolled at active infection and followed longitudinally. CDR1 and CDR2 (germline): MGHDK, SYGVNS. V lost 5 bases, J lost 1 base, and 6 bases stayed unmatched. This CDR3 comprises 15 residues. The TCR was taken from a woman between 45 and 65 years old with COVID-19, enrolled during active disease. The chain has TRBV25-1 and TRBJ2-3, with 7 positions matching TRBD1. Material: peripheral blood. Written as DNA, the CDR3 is TGTGCCAGCAGTAGGACAGGTGGGGGCACAGATACGCAGTATTTT. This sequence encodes CASSRTGGGTDTQYF.